This TCR beta chain was recovered during a study of CD8 T cells in ankylosing spondylitis. Study-level points and caveats: With a CD8+ phenotype, disease-linked clones were relatively rare in peripheral blood. Significant enrichment of disease-linked clones was reportedly seen in matched ankylosing spondylitis synovial fluid. Fewer than 10 highly homologous variants formed a TCR beta motif that appeared characteristic of ankylosing spondylitis blood.

The sample holds a few counts of this clonotype. The antigen is not known. The CDR3 contains 14 residues. V was trimmed by 5 bases and J by 7 bases, leaving 15 bases between them. CDR1 is SGHTA and CDR2 is FQGTGA in the germline V gene. Each CDR3 protein is one row after TCRdb ran MiXCR on the 5' RACE reads. The sample holds about 130,000 distinct CDR3 sequences, around 8.5% seen once. The sequence was obtained from a male donor with ankylosing spondylitis or in good health (not recorded which). What was sequenced was blood, either unsorted or a sorted T cell fraction (not recorded which). This chain links TRBV7-3 with TRBJ2-1; the D gene is possibly TRBD2 (6 bases). CDR3 DNA sequence: TGTGCCAGCAGCCAAGGAGGGGAGTTGAATGAGCAGTTCTTC. It codes for CASSQGGELNEQFF.